This paragraph reports one T cell receptor (beta chain). There is no known antigen for this receptor. Base qualities were left out, and no much larger clone turns up one base away. The source of the sample is a study of T cell repertoires in cytomegalovirus infection (dated by TCRdb to about 2019). For context, the study as a whole: Alongside well-studied HLA-B-restricted epitopes, the peptide stimulations were aimed at recently identified HLA-C-restricted CMV epitopes, whose presentation resists viral immunomodulation. The HLA type of each donor mattered for the analysis, because public TCR beta signatures pointed to carriage of CMV infection along with the matching HLA type.

Explained via the paper, the treatment or condition label denotes: in vitro stimulation with specific CMV peptide epitopes to enrich CMV-specific T cells. General study outcomes and caveats: In both this cohort and an independent cohort of 352 donors, the cumulative frequency of public TCR beta family members distinguished carriers of CMV infection plus the relevant HLA type. In the ex vivo response, HLA-C-restricted CMV-specific TCR beta clonotypes were dominant, and in two of eight donors the single most frequent clonotype came from this HLA-C-restricted group.

Sequencing took place on an Illumina HiSeq 1500. Through fastp at Q25 and MiXCR, TCRdb rebuilt clones from the public reads, retaining in-frame beta chains. A single entry per CDR3 protein holds the most common genes and DNA from its merged rows. The sample yields about 740,000 distinct CDR3 sequences; approximately 33% were counted once. 15% to 20% of the sample is taken by the ten largest. The CDR3 contains 11 residues, cysteine and phenylalanine counted. CDR3 DNA is the only sequence kept; it has 33 bases, read in frame from the first base. V loses 6 bases at its end and J loses 11 bases; junction bases beyond the gene matches: 2.

The sequence is built from TRBV12-3 or TRBV12-4 and TRBJ2-1; the junction holds 9 bases that match TRBD2. The source was cultured PBMCs, collected from culture after CMV antigen stimulation. The receptor was isolated from a human donor in good health (CMV status not recorded). Some clones in this sample may be carry-over from other donors' samples. The nucleotides read TGTGCCAGCAGATCTAGCGGGAAGCAGTTCTTC. This encodes CASRSSGKQFF.